The rows below give T cell receptor beta chains drawn from one sample of a study of blood T cell repertoires in COVID-19. Using immunoSEQ multiplex PCR, the repertoire was profiled, and TCRdb retains in-frame clones only, with some absent. This table has about 22,000 clones, 83% appearing once. The sequencing sample was made of peripheral blood. The source of these receptors is a man aged 70 or older with acute or convalescent COVID-19. The CDR3 runs from the conserved cysteine through the conserved F or W. The D gene is left open where the match is weak. Not every row has a clone size; where given, it reads once, few, many or a size class.

>TRBJ1-2|TRBV6-2/TRBV6-3|.|medium-sized
CASSPGVRGYGYTF
TGTGCCAGCAGCCCAGGGGTCAGGGGCTATGGCTACACCTTC
>TRBJ1-6|TRBV7-2|.|few
CASSPRPYNSPLHF
TGTGCCAGCAGCCCGCGGCCCTATAATTCACCCCTCCACTTT
>TRBJ2-5|TRBV11-2|.|.
CASSFYRAQVTQYF
TGTGCCAGCAGCTTTTACAGGGCCCAGGTGACCCAGTACTTC
>TRBJ1-2|TRBV6-5|TRBD1|.
CATSRQGLNNYGYTF
TGTGCCACCTCCCGACAGGGATTAAACAACTATGGCTACACCTTC
>TRBJ2-7|TRBV15|.|.
CATSRGGSSYEQYF
TGTGCCACCAGCAGGGGGGGATCATCCTACGAGCAGTACTTC
>TRBJ1-4|TRBV27|.|once
CASSSPATNEKLFF
TGTGCCAGCAGCTCCCCCGCAACTAATGAAAAACTGTTTTTT
>TRBJ1-5|TRBV28|.|.
CASRDSFNQPQHF
TGTGCCAGCAGAGACAGCTTCAATCAGCCCCAGCATTTT
>TRBJ2-5|TRBV18|.|.
CASSPGAGETQYF
TGTGCCAGCTCACCTGGGGCTGGGGAGACCCAGTACTTC
>TRBJ1-1|TRBV6-1|.|.
CASSELRTEAFF
TGTGCCAGCAGTGAACTGAGGACTGAAGCTTTCTTT
>TRBJ1-4|TRBV5-6|.|.
CASSWGHVNEKLFF
TGTGCCAGCAGCTGGGGACACGTAAATGAAAAACTGTTTTTT
>TRBJ2-5|TRBV7-9|TRBD2|.
CASSLIAGIQETQYF
TGTGCCAGCAGCTTAATAGCGGGGATCCAAGAGACCCAGTACTTC
>TRBJ1-4|TRBV5-1|TRBD1|.
CASSFKGAGNEKLFF
TGCGCCAGCAGCTTTAAGGGGGCGGGTAATGAAAAACTGTTTTTT
>TRBJ2-7|TRBV19|.|.
CASSIELDPRDEQYF
TGTGCCAGTAGTATCGAACTGGACCCGCGGGACGAGCAGTACTTC
>TRBJ2-7|TRBV28|TRBD1|once
CASRTGGISYEQYF
TGTGCCAGCAGAACAGGGGGTATCTCCTACGAGCAGTACTTC
>TRBJ1-4|TRBV12-3/TRBV12-4|.|.
CASRPGGEKLFF
TGTGCCAGCAGGCCGGGGGGTGAAAAACTGTTTTTT
>TRBJ1-3|TRBV4-1|.|once
CASSQVPSGNTIYF
TGCGCCAGCAGCCAAGTTCCATCTGGAAACACCATATATTTT
>TRBJ1-6|TRBV30|.|.
CAWRQGSSNSPLHF
TGTGCCTGGAGACAGGGAAGTTCTAATTCACCCCTCCACTTT
>TRBJ1-1|TRBV3-1/TRBV3-2|.|.
CASSPQGPNTEAFF
TGTGCCAGCAGCCCCCAGGGGCCGAACACTGAAGCTTTCTTT
>TRBJ2-1|TRBV30|TRBD2|.
CAWSGRRERGNEQFF
TGTGCCTGGAGTGGTCGGCGGGAGAGGGGCAATGAGCAGTTCTTC
>TRBJ2-1|TRBV6-5|.|.
CASSTTNNEQFF
TGTGCCAGCAGCACTACCAACAATGAGCAGTTCTTC
>TRBJ1-6|TRBV27|TRBD1|.
CASSSVDRVPRPLHF
TGTGCCAGCAGTTCCGTGGACAGGGTGCCAAGACCCCTCCACTTT
>TRBJ2-5|TRBV29-1|TRBD2|once
CSVSRTSGRGETQYF
TGCAGCGTTTCGAGGACTAGCGGGAGGGGAGAGACCCAGTACTTC
>TRBJ2-1|TRBV28|TRBD1|.
CASSNPRTGSKNEQFF
TGTGCCAGCAGCAACCCTCGGACAGGGTCGAAGAATGAGCAGTTCTTC
>TRBJ1-6|TRBV7-8|TRBD1|once
CASSLGQVRDSPLHF
TGTGCCAGCAGCCTAGGACAGGTTCGTGATTCACCCCTCCACTTT
>TRBJ2-3|TRBV21-1|.|.
CASSAFLCGLQYF
TGTGCCAGCAGCGCATTTCTATGCGGACTGCAGTATTTT
>TRBJ2-3|TRBV7-2|.|.
CASSATGADTQYF
TGTGCCAGCAGCGCCACGGGAGCAGATACGCAGTATTTT
>TRBJ2-1|TRBV29-1|.|.
CSARTNNEQFF
TGCAGCGCCAGGACTAACAATGAGCAGTTCTTC
>TRBJ2-1|TRBV30|TRBD2|.
CARTSGPYNEQFF
TGTGCCCGGACTAGCGGGCCCTACAATGAGCAGTTCTTC
>TRBJ1-4|TRBV25-1|TRBD1|.
CASSPTGTGNEKLFF
TGTGCCAGCAGCCCTACTGGGACAGGGAATGAAAAACTGTTTTTT
>TRBJ1-2|TRBV30|TRBD1|once
CAWKWSTTDRASYTF
TGTGCCTGGAAGTGGAGCACCACCGACAGGGCTAGCTACACCTTC
>TRBJ2-3|TRBV5-4|TRBD2|.
CASSGIAGSTDTQYF
TGTGCCAGCAGCGGTATAGCGGGCTCCACAGATACGCAGTATTTT
>TRBJ1-5|TRBV5-5|.|.
CASSLDSGNQPQHF
TGTGCCAGCAGCTTGGACTCAGGGAATCAGCCCCAGCATTTT
>TRBJ2-7|TRBV23-1|.|.
CASSQSATPFQIYSYEQYF
TGCGCCAGCAGTCAATCAGCAACCCCCTTCCAAATTTACTCCTACGAGCAGTACTTC
>TRBJ1-1|TRBV6-4|TRBD1|.
CASRRTGDTEAFF
TGTGCCAGCAGAAGGACAGGGGATACTGAAGCTTTCTTT
>TRBJ1-1|TRBV6-5|.|.
CASSSGPEAFF
TGTGCCAGCAGTTCAGGCCCTGAAGCTTTCTTT
>TRBJ1-5|TRBV30|.|.
CAWRGRGAVEPQHF
TGTGCCTGGAGGGGGCGGGGGGCCGTTGAGCCCCAGCATTTT
>TRBJ2-6|TRBV21-1|.|.
CASTPGALSGANVLTF
TGTGCCAGCACCCCAGGGGCTTTATCTGGGGCCAACGTCCTGACTTTC
>TRBJ1-1|TRBV7-8|.|.
CASSLAGGALRNTEAFF
TGTGCCAGCAGCTTAGCAGGAGGGGCGTTGCGGAACACTGAAGCTTTCTTT
>TRBJ2-6|TRBV30|TRBD1|.
CAWSVLTGASGANVLTF
TGTGCCTGGAGTGTACTGACAGGGGCCTCTGGGGCCAACGTCCTGACTTTC
>TRBJ1-2|TRBV10-3|TRBD1|.
CAISAGQANYGYTF
TGTGCCATCAGTGCTGGACAGGCTAACTATGGCTACACCTTC
>TRBJ1-4|TRBV10-3|.|.
CAISEELNEKLFF
TGTGCCATCAGTGAGGAGTTGAATGAAAAACTGTTTTTT
>TRBJ1-3|TRBV4-2|TRBD1|few
CASSQGGQTNTIYF
TGTGCCAGCAGCCAAGGGGGACAGACTAACACCATATATTTT
>TRBJ2-7|TRBV30|.|.
CAWSVRRDFHEQYF
TGTGCCTGGAGTGTACGGCGTGACTTTCACGAGCAGTACTTC
>TRBJ1-5|TRBV7-2|.|once
CASSLVGGGGNQPQHF
TGTGCCAGCAGCTTAGTGGGAGGCGGGGGCAATCAGCCCCAGCATTTT
>TRBJ2-1|TRBV14|.|.
CASSQGGGQFF
TGTGCCAGCAGCCAAGGGGGGGGCCAGTTCTTC
>TRBJ1-1|TRBV7-8|.|.
CASSLGGQYTEAFF
TGTGCCAGCAGCCTAGGGGGGCAGTACACTGAAGCTTTCTTT
>TRBJ1-3|TRBV20-1|.|.
CSASLRIDTIYF
TGCAGTGCTAGTTTGAGGATAGACACCATATATTTT